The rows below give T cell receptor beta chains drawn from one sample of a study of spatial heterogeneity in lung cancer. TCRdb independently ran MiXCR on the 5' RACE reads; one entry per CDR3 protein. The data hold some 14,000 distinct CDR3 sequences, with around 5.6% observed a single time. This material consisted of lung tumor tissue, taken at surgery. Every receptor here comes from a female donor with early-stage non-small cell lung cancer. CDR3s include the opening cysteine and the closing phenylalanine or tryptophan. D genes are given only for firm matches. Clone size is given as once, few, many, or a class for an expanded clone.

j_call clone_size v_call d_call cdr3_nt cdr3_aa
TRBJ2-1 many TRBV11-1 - TGTGCCAGCAGCTTAGAACTTTTCAATGAGCAGTTCTTC CASSLELFNEQFF
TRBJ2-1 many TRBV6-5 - TGTGCCAGCAGTTATTCCCCGAGGAATGAGCAGTTCTTC CASSYSPRNEQFF
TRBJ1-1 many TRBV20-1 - TGCAGTGCTAGAAAAGGAGGCGACCCTGAAGCTTTCTTT CSARKGGDPEAFF
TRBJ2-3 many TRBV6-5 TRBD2 TGTGCCAGCAGTCGCGGGAGGGCAGATACGCAGTATTTT CASSRGRADTQYF
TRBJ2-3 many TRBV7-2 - TGTGCCAGCAGCTTATCCTCTAGCACAGATACGCAGTATTTT CASSLSSSTDTQYF
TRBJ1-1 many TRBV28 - TGTGCCAGCAGTTTATTCAGTTCCTCGAACACTGAAGCTTTCTTT CASSLFSSSNTEAFF
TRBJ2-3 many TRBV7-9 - TGTGCCAGCAGCTCACGAATATTCACAGATACGCAGTATTTT CASSSRIFTDTQYF
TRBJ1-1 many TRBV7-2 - TGTGCCAGCAGCCAGGTACCCGCAAGCGGAGCTTTCTTT CASSQVPASGAFF
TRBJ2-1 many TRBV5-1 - TGCGCCAGCAGCCCAGGGCGCGCAGTCGGGTATTACAATGAGCAGTTCTTC CASSPGRAVGYYNEQFF
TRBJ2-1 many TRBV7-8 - TGTGCCAGCAGACGAGAGGGGCGGGTCAATGAGCAGTTCTTC CASRREGRVNEQFF
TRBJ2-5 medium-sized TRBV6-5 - TGTGCCAGCAGTTACTTCCCACCCGGGAAAGAGACCCAGTACTTC CASSYFPPGKETQYF
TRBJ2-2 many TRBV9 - TGTGCCAGCAGCGCCGGTAGAAACACCGGGGAGCTGTTTTTT CASSAGRNTGELFF
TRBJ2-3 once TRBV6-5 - TGTGCCAGCAGCCCGGACGTCACAGATACGCAGTATTTT CASSPDVTDTQYF
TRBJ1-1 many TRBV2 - TGTGCCAGCAAAAACCAGCATAACACTGAAGCTTTCTTT CASKNQHNTEAFF
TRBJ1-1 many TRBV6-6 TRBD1 TGTGCCAGCAGTATCACAGGGGGCACTGAAGCTTTCTTT CASSITGGTEAFF
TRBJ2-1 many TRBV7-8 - TGTGCCAGCAGCTTAGGCAGGGTCAATGAGCAGTTCTTC CASSLGRVNEQFF
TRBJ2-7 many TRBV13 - TGTGCCAGCAGCGGGTGGGCACAGGTCGAGCAGTACTTC CASSGWAQVEQYF
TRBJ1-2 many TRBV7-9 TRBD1 TGTGCCAGTCGGACAGGGGCTAACTATGGCTACACCTTC CASRTGANYGYTF
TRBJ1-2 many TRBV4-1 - TGCGCCAGCAGCCCAACCCCCGGGACGGCTTATTATGGCTACACCTTC CASSPTPGTAYYGYTF
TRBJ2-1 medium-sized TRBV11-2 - TGTGCCAGCAGCCCCTCCAATGAGCAGTTCTTC CASSPSNEQFF